This TCR beta chain was sequenced during a study of beta chain features in type 1 diabetes. General study points: Among patients with Type 1 diabetes, TCRB CDR3s were moderately but significantly shorter in every one of the four CD4+ subsets. Sequencing the cDNA could make cells with high TCR expression show up more than they should.

The CDR3 sequence is 15 residues long. The V gene's germline CDR1 is LNHDA and CDR2 SQIVND (reference sequence). The junction had 6 bases not matched to a gene; V was cut back by 5 bases and J by 6 bases. A few counts support this clone. Its specificity is not known. Expressed TCRB transcripts were sequenced because the entire RNA isolate underwent reverse transcription. TCRdb's copy holds only in-frame clones and misses some; the assay was immunoSEQ multiplex PCR. The sample has around 140,000 clones; roughly 10% are singletons. Markers CD45RO/CCR7/CD25/CD127/CD95/CD27 served to sort CD4+ naive, central memory, regulatory and stem cell-like memory cells.

The rearrangement links TRBV19 to TRBJ1-5; the match to TRBD1 covers 11 bases. This clonotype originated in a woman aged 35 to 49 in good health. The sequencing input was central memory CD4+ T cells from blood. The DNA for the CDR3 is TGTGCCAGTAGTCCCGGGACAGGGGGACGTCAGCCCCAGCATTTT. Translation: CASSPGTGGRQPQHF.